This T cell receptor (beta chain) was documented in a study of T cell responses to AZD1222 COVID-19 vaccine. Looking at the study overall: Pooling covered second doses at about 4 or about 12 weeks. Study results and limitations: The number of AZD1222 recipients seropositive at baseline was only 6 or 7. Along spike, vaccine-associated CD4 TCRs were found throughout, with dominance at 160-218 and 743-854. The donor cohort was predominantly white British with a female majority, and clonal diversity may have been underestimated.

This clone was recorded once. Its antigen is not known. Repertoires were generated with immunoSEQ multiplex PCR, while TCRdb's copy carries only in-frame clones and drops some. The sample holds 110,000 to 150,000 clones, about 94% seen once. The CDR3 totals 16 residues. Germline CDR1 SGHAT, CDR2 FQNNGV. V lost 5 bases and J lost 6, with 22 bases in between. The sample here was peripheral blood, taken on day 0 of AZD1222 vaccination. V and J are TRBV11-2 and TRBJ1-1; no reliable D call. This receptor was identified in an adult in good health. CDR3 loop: CASSRNRGNRDPEAFF. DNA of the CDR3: TGTGCCAGCAGCCGGAATCGGGGAAATAGAGACCCTGAAGCTTTCTTT.